The T cell receptor beta chain under discussion was sequenced for a study of T cells in Graves' hyperthyroidism and ophthalmopathy. Using RNA transcripts as the source, TCR beta CDR3 regions were amplified. HTBI primers were used for first-round RT-PCR of the TCR CDR3. TCRdb reprocessed the multiplex PCR reads via MiXCR and lists one record per CDR3 protein. The repertoire holds 530,000 or so distinct CDR3 sequences, with 40% to 55% as singletons. V was clipped by 7 bases and J by 0 bases; unmatched bases: 8. From germline, CDR1 is DFQATT and CDR2 SNEGSKA (reference sequence). The CDR3 is 14 residues long.

Specimen: peripheral blood or thyroid tissue (not recorded which). The TCR was taken from a woman aged 18-30 years with Graves' hyperthyroidism. The chain joins TRBV20-1 to TRBJ2-5; 7 bases line up with TRBD2. This CDR3 reads CSVSPAGDQETQYF. CDR3 bases: TGCAGTGTTTCCCCTGCGGGGGACCAAGAGACCCAGTACTTC.